This TCR beta chain stems from a study of T cells in Graves' hyperthyroidism and ophthalmopathy. Study conclusions and caveats: Most expanded thyroid clonotypes above 0.001 also appeared in blood.

On this clonotype itself: No antigen is known for it.

Aged 18 to 65, the patients had hyperthyroidism that was newly diagnosed and had lasted under 2 months. It was RNA transcripts that yielded the amplified TCR beta CDR3 regions. With the HTBI primer set, the TCR CDR3 went through a first round of RT-PCR. TCRdb re-called the multiplex PCR reads through MiXCR, storing one row per CDR3 protein. This sample has about 700,000 distinct CDR3 sequences; around 15% occur once, and the top ten carry about 9.4%. The V gene's germline CDR1 is ENHRY and CDR2 SYGVKD. This CDR3 is built from 20 residues. J was trimmed by 0 bases and V by 2 bases; bases with no gene match: 15.

Specimen: blood. This clonotype originated in a woman younger than 30 with Graves' hyperthyroidism. The chain carries TRBV10-3 and TRBJ2-7; 11 bases are a match to TRBD2. CDR3 residues: CAISEVPLAGASEGSYEQYF. The CDR3 DNA reads TGTGCCATCAGTGAGGTGCCACTAGCGGGGGCTTCCGAGGGCTCCTACGAGCAGTACTTC.